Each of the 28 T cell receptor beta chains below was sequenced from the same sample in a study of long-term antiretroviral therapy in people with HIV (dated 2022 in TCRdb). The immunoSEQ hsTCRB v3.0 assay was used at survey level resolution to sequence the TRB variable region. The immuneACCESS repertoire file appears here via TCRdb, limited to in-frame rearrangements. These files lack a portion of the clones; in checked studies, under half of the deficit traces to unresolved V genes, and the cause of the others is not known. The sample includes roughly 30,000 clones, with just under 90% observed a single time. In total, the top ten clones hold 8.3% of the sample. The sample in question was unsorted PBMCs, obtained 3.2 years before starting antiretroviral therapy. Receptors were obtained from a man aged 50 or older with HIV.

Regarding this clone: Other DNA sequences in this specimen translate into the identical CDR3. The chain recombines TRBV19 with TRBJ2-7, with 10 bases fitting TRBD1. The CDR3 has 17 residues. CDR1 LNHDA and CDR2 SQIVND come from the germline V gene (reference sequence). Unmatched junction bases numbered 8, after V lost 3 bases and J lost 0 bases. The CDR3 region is CASSILPGQGSSYEQYF. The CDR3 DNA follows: TGTGCCAGTAGTATCCTACCGGGACAGGGGAGCTCCTACGAGCAGTACTTC.

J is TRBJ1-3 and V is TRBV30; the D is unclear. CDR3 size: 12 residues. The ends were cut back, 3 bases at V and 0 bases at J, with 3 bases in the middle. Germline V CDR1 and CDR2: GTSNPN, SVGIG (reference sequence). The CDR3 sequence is CAWSLSGNTIYF. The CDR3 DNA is TGTGCCTGGAGCCTCTCTGGAAACACCATATATTTT.

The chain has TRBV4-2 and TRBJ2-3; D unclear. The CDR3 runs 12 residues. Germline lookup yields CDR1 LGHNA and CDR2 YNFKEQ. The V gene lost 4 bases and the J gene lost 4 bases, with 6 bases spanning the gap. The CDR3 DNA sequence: TGTGCCAGCAGCCCCGATCCAGATACGCAGTATTTT. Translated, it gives CASSPDPDTQYF.

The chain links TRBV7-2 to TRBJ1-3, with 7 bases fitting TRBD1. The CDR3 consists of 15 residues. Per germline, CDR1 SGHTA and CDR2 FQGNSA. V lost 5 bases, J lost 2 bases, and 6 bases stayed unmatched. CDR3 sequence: CASSQQGFTGNTIYF. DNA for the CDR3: TGTGCCAGCAGCCAACAGGGGTTTACTGGAAACACCATATATTTT. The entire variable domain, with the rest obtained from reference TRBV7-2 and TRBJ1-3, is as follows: GAGVSQSPSNKVTEKGKDVELRCDPISGHTALYWYRQSLGQGLEFLIYFQGNSAPDKSGLPSDRFSAERTGGSVSTLTIQRTQQEDSAVYLCASSQQGFTGNTIYFGEGSWLTVV.

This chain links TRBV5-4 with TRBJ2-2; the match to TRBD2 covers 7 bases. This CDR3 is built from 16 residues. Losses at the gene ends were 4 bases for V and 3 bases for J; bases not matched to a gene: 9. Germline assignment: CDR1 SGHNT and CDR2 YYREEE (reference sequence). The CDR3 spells CASSPRTSRDTGELFF. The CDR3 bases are TGTGCCAGCAGCCCGCGGACTAGTCGGGACACCGGGGAGCTGTTTTTT.

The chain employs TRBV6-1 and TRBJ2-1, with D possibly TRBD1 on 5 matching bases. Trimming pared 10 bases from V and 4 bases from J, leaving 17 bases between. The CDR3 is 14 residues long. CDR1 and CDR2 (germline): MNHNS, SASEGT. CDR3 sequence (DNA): TGTGCCACCTCCGAGGACACCCTATACAATGAGCAGTTCTTC. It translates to CATSEDTLYNEQFF.

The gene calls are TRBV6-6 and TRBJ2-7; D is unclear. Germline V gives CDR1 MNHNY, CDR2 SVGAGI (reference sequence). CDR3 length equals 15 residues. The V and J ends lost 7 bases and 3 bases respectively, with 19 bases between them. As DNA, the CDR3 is TGTGCCAGCACTAAACAGAGTACTATGGACTACGAGCAGTACTTC. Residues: CASTKQSTMDYEQYF.

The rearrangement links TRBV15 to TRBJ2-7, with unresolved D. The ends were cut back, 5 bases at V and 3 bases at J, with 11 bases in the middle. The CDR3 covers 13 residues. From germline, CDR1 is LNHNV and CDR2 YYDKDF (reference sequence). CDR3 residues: CATSPLGIYEQYF. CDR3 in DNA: TGTGCCACCAGCCCCCTTGGCATCTACGAGCAGTACTTC.

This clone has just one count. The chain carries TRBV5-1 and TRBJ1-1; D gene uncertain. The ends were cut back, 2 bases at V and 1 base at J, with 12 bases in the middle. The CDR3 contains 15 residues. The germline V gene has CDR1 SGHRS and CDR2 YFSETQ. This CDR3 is CASSFLSGANTEAFF. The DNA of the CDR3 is TGCGCCAGCAGCTTTCTGTCGGGCGCGAACACTGAAGCTTTCTTT.

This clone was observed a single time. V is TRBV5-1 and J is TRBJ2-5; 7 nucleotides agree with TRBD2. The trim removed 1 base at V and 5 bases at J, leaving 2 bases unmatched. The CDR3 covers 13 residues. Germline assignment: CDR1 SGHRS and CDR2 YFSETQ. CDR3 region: CASSLTSAETQYF. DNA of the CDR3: TGCGCCAGCAGCTTGACTAGCGCGGAGACCCAGTACTTC.

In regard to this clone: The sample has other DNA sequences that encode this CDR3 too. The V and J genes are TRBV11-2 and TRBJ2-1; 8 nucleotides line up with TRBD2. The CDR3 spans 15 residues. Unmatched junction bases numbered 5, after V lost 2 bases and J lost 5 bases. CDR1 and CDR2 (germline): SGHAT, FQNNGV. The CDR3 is CASSLYGRDDNEQFF. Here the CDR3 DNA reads TGTGCCAGCAGCTTATACGGGAGGGACGACAATGAGCAGTTCTTC.

This CDR3 reads CASSVGDSGSQRETQYF. As DNA, the CDR3 is TGTGCCAGCAGCGTAGGCGATAGCGGGAGCCAGCGGGAGACCCAGTACTTC. The chain uses TRBV9 and TRBJ2-5, with TRBD2 matching over 9 bases. The germline V gene has CDR1 SGDLS and CDR2 YYNGEE. Trimming took 0 bases from V and 5 from J; bases not matched to a gene: 11. The CDR3 covers 17 residues.

CDR3 bases: TGTGCCATCAGTCCCTCAGGGGGCAGTCACACCGGGGAGCTGTTTTTT. The encoded protein is CAISPSGGSHTGELFF. V is TRBV10-3 and J is TRBJ2-2, with TRBD1 matching 8 bases. The V gene end was trimmed by 5 bases and the J gene end by 3 bases; junction bases not matched to a gene: 8. The CDR3 spans 16 residues. In germline, CDR1 is ENHRY, CDR2 SYGVKD.

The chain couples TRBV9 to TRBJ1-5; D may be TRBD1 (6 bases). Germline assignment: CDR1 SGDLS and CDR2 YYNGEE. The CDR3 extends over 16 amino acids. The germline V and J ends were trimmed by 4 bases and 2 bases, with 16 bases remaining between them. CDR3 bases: TGTGCCAGCAGCCTGGGGGGGGGCACAGGCAATCAGCCCCAGCATTTT. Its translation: CASSLGGGTGNQPQHF.

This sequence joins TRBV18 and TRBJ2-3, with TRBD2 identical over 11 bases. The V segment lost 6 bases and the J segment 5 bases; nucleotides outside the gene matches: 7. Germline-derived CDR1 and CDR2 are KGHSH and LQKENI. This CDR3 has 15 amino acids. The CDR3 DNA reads TGTGCCAGCTCGCCCGGGACTAGCGGTAGAGATACGCAGTATTTT. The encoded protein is CASSPGTSGRDTQYF.

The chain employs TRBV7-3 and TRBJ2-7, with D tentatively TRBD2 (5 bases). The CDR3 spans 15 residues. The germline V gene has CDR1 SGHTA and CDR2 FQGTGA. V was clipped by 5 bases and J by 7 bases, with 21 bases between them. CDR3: CASSESGPRRGEQYF. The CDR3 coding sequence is TGTGCCAGCAGCGAATCCGGGCCAAGGAGAGGGGAGCAGTACTTC.

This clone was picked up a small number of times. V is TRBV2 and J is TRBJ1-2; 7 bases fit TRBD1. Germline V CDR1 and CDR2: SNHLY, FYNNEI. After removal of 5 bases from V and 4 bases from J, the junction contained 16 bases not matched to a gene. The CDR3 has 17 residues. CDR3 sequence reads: CASSTSGQSLQSYGYTF. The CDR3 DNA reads TGTGCCAGCAGTACATCGGGACAGAGCCTTCAAAGCTATGGCTACACCTTC.

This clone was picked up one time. This CDR3 is CASGRDGYNEQFF. CDR3 bases: TGCGCCAGCGGCCGGGACGGCTACAATGAGCAGTTCTTC. V and J are TRBV5-1 and TRBJ2-1, with D possibly called TRBD1 or TRBD2 (5 bases each). V dropped 7 bases and J dropped 3 bases, with 11 bases sitting between them. CDR1 is SGHRS and CDR2 is YFSETQ in the germline V gene. CDR3 length: 13 amino acids.

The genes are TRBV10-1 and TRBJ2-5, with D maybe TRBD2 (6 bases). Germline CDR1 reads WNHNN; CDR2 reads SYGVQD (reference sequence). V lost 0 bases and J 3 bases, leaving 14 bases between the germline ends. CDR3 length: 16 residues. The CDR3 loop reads CASSESAGTAEETQYF. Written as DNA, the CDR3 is TGCGCCAGCAGTGAGTCCGCCGGGACTGCGGAAGAGACCCAGTACTTC.

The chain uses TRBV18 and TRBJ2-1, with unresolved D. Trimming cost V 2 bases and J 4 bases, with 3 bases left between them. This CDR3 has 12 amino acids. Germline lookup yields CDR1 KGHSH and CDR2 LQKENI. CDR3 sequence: CASSPGYNEQFF. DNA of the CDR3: TGTGCCAGCTCACCAGGGTACAATGAGCAGTTCTTC.

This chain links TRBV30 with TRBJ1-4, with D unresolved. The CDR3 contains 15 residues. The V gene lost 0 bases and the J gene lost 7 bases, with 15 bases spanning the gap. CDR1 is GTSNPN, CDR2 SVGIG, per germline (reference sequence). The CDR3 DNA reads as TGTGCCTGGAGTGTATGGCGAGGTAATAGTGAAAAACTGTTTTTT. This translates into CAWSVWRGNSEKLFF. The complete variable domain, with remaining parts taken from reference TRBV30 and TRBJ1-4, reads SQTIHQWPATLVQPVGSPLSLECTVEGTSNPNLYWYRQAAGRGLQLLFYSVGIGQISSEVPQNLSASRPQDRQFILSSKKLLLSDSGFYLCAWSVWRGNSEKLFFGSGTQLSVL.

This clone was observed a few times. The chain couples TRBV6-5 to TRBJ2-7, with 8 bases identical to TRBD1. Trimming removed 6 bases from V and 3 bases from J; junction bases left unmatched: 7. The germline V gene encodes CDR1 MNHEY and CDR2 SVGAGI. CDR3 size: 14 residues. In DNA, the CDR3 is TGTGCCAGCAGCCGGCGGACAGGGCACTACGAGCAGTACTTC. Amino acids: CASSRRTGHYEQYF.

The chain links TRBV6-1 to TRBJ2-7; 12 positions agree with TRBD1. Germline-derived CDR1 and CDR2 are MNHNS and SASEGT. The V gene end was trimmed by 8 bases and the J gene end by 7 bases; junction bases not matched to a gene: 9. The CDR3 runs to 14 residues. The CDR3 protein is CASHWGQGASEQYF. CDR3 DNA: TGTGCCAGCCACTGGGGACAGGGGGCTTCAGAGCAGTACTTC.

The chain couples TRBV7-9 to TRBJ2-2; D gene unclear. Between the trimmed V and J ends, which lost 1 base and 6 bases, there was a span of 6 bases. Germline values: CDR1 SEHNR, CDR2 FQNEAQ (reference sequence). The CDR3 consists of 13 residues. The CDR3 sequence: CASSLVGSGELFF. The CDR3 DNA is TGTGCCAGCAGCTTAGTGGGCTCCGGGGAGCTGTTTTTT.

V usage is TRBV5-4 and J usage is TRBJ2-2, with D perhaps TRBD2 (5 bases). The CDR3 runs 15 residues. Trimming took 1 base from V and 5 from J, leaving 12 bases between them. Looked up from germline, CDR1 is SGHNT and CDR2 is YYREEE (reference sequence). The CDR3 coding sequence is TGTGCCAGCAGCTTGTCTAGCTTGCGGACCGGGGAGCTGTTTTTT. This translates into CASSLSSLRTGELFF.

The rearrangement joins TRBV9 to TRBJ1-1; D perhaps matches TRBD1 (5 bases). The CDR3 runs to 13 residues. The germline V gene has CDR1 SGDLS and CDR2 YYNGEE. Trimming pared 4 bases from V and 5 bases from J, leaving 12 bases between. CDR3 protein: CASSYTGGTEAFF. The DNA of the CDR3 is TGTGCCAGCAGCTACACCGGGGGGACTGAAGCTTTCTTT.

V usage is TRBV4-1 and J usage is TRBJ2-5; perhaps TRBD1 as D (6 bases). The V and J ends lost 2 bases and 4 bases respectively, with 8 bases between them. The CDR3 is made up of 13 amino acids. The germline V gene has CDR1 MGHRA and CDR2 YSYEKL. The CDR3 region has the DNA TGCGCCAGCAGCCAAACAGGGCGAGAGACCCAGTACTTC. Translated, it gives CASSQTGRETQYF.

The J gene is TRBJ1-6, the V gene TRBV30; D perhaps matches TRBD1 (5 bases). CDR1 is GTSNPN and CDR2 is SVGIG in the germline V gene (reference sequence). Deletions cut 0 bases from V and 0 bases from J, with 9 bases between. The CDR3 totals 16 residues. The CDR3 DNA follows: TGTGCCTGGAGTGTACAAAGGGGCTCCTATAATTCACCCCTCCACTTT. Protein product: CAWSVQRGSYNSPLHF.